Shown below are 12 T cell receptor beta chains from a single sample sequenced in a study of vaccination effects on CD4 cells after COVID-19. Antigens of these TCRs are unknown. The table came from immunoSEQ multiplex PCR; TCRdb's copy has only in-frame clones and leaves some out. The table has about 70,000 clones, 60% to 75% seen once. CD4+ T cells specific for antigen were expanded with viral peptide pools by the ViraFEST assay before sequencing. The culture ran for approximately nine days before CD4+ T cells were isolated. The infection with SARS-CoV-2 (confirmed by PCR) occurred in this person between March and December 2020. The sample was CD4+ T cells from PBMCs cultured with HIV peptides, taken before COVID-19 vaccination. Subset reported: HIV-1 Nef peptide pool negative control/reference culture. These receptor sequences come from a human donor who had a prior SARS-CoV-2 infection.

This clone was observed a handful of times. This chain joins TRBV6-5 and TRBJ1-6; possibly TRBD1 for D (6 bases). V gave up 2 bases and J gave up 6 bases, with 11 bases separating them. CDR1 and CDR2 (germline): MNHEY, SVGAGI. The CDR3 length is 15 residues. CDR3: CASSYQQGTNSPLHF. The CDR3 DNA sequence: TGTGCCAGCAGTTACCAGCAGGGGACTAATTCACCCCTCCACTTT.

This clone has only one observation. The chain employs TRBV5-6 and TRBJ2-3, with D possibly being TRBD1 (6 bases). The V end lost 3 bases, the J end lost 5 bases, and 10 bases lay between the germline ends. This CDR3 has 13 residues. Germline loops: CDR1 SGHDT, CDR2 YYEEEE. The CDR3 bases are TGTGCCAGCAGCTCTACAGGGAGAGATACGCAGTATTTT. Translation: CASSSTGRDTQYF.

The chain uses TRBV5-1 and TRBJ2-3, with 9 nucleotides matching TRBD2. Germline loops: CDR1 SGHRS, CDR2 YFSETQ. The CDR3 has 15 residues. J was trimmed by 2 bases and V by 4 bases; bases with no gene match: 5. The DNA for the CDR3 is TGCGCCAGCAGCACGACTAGCGGATTCACAGATACGCAGTATTTT. Translated: CASSTTSGFTDTQYF.

The chain carries TRBV28 and TRBJ1-5, with 11 bases matching TRBD1. V trimming: 3 bases; J trimming: 6 bases; junction bases outside the gene matches: 7. Germline lookup yields CDR1 MDHEN and CDR2 SYDVKM. The CDR3 totals 16 residues. CDR3: CASSFTGQGAGQPQHF. In DNA form, the CDR3 reads TGTGCCAGCAGTTTTACAGGACAGGGGGCGGGTCAGCCCCAGCATTTT.

The rearrangement joins TRBV19 to TRBJ2-2; 11 positions agree with TRBD2. The trim removed 5 bases at V and 5 bases at J, leaving 19 bases unmatched. Germline loops: CDR1 LNHDA, CDR2 SQIVND (reference sequence). The CDR3 loop spans 20 amino acids. CDR3 sequence (DNA): TGTGCCAGTAGTCAGGGGGTCGGACTAGCGGGTTTAAGAGGGACCGGGGAGCTGTTTTTT. Translating it yields CASSQGVGLAGLRGTGELFF.

The genes are TRBV20-1 and TRBJ2-7; D uncertain. The CDR3 loop spans 11 amino acids. Germline V gene sequence: CDR1 DFQATT, CDR2 SNEGSKA (reference sequence). V was cut by 6 bases and J by 2 bases, with 8 bases left in between. CDR3 bases: TGCAGTGCCACGGACCCCTACGAGCAGTACTTC. The encoded protein is CSATDPYEQYF.

There are a few counts of this clone. This chain uses TRBV28 with TRBJ1-5, with D hard to call. The germline CDR1 and CDR2 sequences are MDHEN and SYDVKM. Trimming left V 1 base short and J 6 bases short, with 4 bases between. The CDR3 length is 12 residues. The chain's CDR3 is CASSLYVQPQHF. The CDR3 bases are TGTGCCAGCAGTTTATATGTTCAGCCCCAGCATTTT.

The gene calls are TRBV7-2 and TRBJ2-1; D unclear. The CDR3 is 14 amino acids. V shed 1 base and J shed 0 bases, with 4 bases lying between them. Germline lookup yields CDR1 SGHTA and CDR2 FQGNSA. DNA of the CDR3: TGTGCCAGCAGCTTAGGGGGCTCCTACAATGAGCAGTTCTTC. It yields the protein CASSLGGSYNEQFF.

V and J are TRBV11-2 and TRBJ1-1, with no clear D. V was trimmed by 5 bases and J by 6 bases, leaving 19 bases between them. The CDR3 runs 15 residues. Germline CDR1 is SGHAT and CDR2 is FQNNGV. The CDR3 is CASSPLGRRWAEAFF. The CDR3, as DNA: TGTGCCAGCAGCCCCCTAGGACGGAGATGGGCTGAAGCTTTCTTT. Combining the CDR3 with reference TRBV11-2 and TRBJ1-1 gives the whole variable domain EAGVAQSPRYKIIEKRQSVAFWCNPISGHATLYWYQQILGQGPKLLIQFQNNGVVDDSQLPKDRFSAERLKGVDSTLKIQPAKLEDSAVYLCASSPLGRRWAEAFFGQGTRLTVV.

The rearrangement joins TRBV7-9 to TRBJ2-3, with 7 positions matching TRBD1. This CDR3 has 15 residues. J was trimmed by 6 bases and V by 2 bases; bases with no gene match: 8. The V gene's germline CDR1 is SEHNR and CDR2 FQNEAQ (reference sequence). CDR3 in amino acids: CASSLKQGPGDTQYF. CDR3 sequence (DNA): TGTGCCAGCAGCTTAAAACAGGGGCCGGGGGATACGCAGTATTTT.

This clone was detected only a few times. The rearrangement links TRBV4-2 to TRBJ2-3; TRBD2 agrees at 11 bases. This CDR3 is built from 15 residues. Germline assignment: CDR1 LGHNA and CDR2 YNFKEQ. With 3 bases clipped from V and 1 base from J, the junction kept 0 bases outside the gene matches. CDR3 region: CASSQGLAGTDTQYF. The CDR3 nucleotides read TGTGCCAGCAGCCAGGGACTAGCGGGCACAGATACGCAGTATTTT.

This chain joins TRBV19 and TRBJ2-7; D may match TRBD1 or TRBD2 (5 bases each). Trimming pared 3 bases from V and 0 bases from J, leaving 9 bases between. This CDR3 region has 14 residues. Germline V CDR1 and CDR2: LNHDA, SQIVND (reference sequence). CDR3 bases: TGTGCCAGTAGTATGTTGGGGGACTCCTACGAGCAGTACTTC. This codes for CASSMLGDSYEQYF.